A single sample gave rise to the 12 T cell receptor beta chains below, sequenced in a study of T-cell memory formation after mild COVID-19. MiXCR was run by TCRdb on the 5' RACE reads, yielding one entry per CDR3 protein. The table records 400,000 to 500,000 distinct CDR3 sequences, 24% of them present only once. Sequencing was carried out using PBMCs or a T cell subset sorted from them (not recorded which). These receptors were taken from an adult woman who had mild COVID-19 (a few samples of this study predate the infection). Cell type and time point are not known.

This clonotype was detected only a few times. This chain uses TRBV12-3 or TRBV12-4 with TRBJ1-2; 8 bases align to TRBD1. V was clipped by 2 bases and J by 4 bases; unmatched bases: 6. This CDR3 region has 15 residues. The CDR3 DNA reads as TGTGCCAGCAGTTTAAGCCGCCAGGGGGCCTATGGCTACACCTTC. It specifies CASSLSRQGAYGYTF.

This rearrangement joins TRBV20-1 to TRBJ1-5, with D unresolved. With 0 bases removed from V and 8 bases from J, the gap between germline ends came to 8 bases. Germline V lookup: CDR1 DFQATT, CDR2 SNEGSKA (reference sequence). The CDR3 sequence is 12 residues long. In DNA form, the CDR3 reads TGCAGTGCTAGAGATGTTAGTAAGCCCCAGCATTTT. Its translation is CSARDVSKPQHF.

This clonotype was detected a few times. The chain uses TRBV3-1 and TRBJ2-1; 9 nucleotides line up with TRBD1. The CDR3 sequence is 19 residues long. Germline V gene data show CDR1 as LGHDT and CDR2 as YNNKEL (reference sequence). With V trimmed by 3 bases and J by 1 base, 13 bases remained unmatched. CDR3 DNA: TGTGCCAGCAGCCAGGCCCCGGGACAGGGAGGGAGTTCCTACAATGAGCAGTTCTTC. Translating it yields CASSQAPGQGGSSYNEQFF.

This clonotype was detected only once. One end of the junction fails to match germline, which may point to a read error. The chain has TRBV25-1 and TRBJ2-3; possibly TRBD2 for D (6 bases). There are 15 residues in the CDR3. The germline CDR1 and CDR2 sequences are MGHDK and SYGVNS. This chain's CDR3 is CASSVQGEEADTLYF. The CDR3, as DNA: TGTGCCAGCAGTGTACAAGGGGAGGAGGCAGATACGCTGTATTTT.

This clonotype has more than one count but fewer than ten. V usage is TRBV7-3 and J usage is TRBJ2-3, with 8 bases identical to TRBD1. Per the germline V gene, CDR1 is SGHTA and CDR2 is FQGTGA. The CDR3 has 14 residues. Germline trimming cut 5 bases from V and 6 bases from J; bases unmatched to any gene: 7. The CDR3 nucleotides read TGTGCCAGCAGCCCAGGACAGGGCGTGGATACGCAGTATTTT. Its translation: CASSPGQGVDTQYF.

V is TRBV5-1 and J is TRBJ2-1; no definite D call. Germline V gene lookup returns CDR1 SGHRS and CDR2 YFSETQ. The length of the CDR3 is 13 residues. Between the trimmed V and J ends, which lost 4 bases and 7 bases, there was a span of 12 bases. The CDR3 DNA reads TGCGCCAGCAGCCCTTACTCGAAGAATGAGCAGTTCTTC. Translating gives CASSPYSKNEQFF.

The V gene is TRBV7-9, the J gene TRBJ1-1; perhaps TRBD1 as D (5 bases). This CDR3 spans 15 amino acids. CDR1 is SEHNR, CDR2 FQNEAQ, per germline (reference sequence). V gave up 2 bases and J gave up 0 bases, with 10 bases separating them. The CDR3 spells CASSLLAGLNTEAFF. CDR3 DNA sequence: TGTGCCAGCAGCTTACTCGCAGGGCTGAACACTGAAGCTTTCTTT.

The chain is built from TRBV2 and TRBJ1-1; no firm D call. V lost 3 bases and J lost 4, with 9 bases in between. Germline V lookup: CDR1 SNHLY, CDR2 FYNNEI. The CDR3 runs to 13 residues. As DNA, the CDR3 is TGTGCCAGCAGTGAGATTGGCTTCACTGAAGCTTTCTTT. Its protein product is CASSEIGFTEAFF.

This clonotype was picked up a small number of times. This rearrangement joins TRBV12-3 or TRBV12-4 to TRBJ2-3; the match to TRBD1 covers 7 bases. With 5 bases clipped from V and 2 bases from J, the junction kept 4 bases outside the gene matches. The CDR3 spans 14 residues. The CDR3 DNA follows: TGTGCCAGCAGTATGGGACAGAACACAGATACGCAGTATTTT. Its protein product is CASSMGQNTDTQYF.

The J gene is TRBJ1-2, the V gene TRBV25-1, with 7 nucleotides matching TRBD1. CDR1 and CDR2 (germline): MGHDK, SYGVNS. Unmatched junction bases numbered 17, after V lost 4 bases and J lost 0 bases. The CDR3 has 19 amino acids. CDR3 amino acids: CASSAPDQDRELSNYGYTF. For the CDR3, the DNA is TGTGCCAGCAGTGCCCCCGATCAAGACAGGGAATTATCTAACTATGGCTACACCTTC.

The CDR3 loop is CASSRGDRLNTEAFF. The CDR3 DNA reads TGTGCCAGCAGCCGAGGGGACAGACTGAACACTGAAGCTTTCTTT. The rearrangement joins TRBV12-3 or TRBV12-4 to TRBJ1-1; 7 positions agree with TRBD1. V shed 6 bases and J 0 bases; nucleotides not matched to a gene: 7. The length of the CDR3 is 15 residues.

CDR3 residues: CASSLGTDGNQPQHF. Here the CDR3 DNA reads TGCGCCAGCAGCTTGGGGACCGACGGGAATCAGCCCCAGCATTTT. The V call is TRBV5-1, the J call TRBJ1-5, with D unclear. Germline V gene data show CDR1 as SGHRS and CDR2 as YFSETQ. The CDR3 runs 15 residues. The ends were cut back, 0 bases at V and 4 bases at J, with 11 bases in the middle.